This T cell receptor (beta chain) was identified during a study of T-cell memory formation after mild COVID-19. Regarding the study as a whole: Pre-infection memory already had some responding clones, implying cross-reactive memory joined.

After removal of 6 bases from V and 6 bases from J, the junction contained 8 bases not matched to a gene. The CDR3 covers 14 residues. The germline V gene has CDR1 KGHSH and CDR2 LQKENI. This clonotype has a handful of counts. Its antigen is currently unknown. TCRdb redid the calling of the 5' RACE reads with MiXCR, one entry per CDR3 protein. The table lists hundreds of thousands of distinct CDR3 sequences, around 15% of them singletons. Source material: PBMCs or a T cell subset sorted from them (not recorded which). V is TRBV18 and J is TRBJ1-2; 9 bases are a match to TRBD1. This TCR came from a young man who had mild COVID-19 (a few samples of this study predate the infection). Cell type and time point are not known. The CDR3 spells CASSPRTGANGYTF. The CDR3 region has the DNA TGTGCCAGCTCGCCTCGGACAGGGGCGAATGGCTACACCTTC. The full variable domain, its missing parts supplied by reference TRBV18 and TRBJ1-2, is NAGVMQNPRHLVRRRGQEARLRCSPMKGHSHVYWYRQLPEEGLKFMVYLQKENIIDESGMPKERFSAEFPKEGPSILRIQQVVRGDSAAYFCASSPRTGANGYTFGSGTRLTVV.